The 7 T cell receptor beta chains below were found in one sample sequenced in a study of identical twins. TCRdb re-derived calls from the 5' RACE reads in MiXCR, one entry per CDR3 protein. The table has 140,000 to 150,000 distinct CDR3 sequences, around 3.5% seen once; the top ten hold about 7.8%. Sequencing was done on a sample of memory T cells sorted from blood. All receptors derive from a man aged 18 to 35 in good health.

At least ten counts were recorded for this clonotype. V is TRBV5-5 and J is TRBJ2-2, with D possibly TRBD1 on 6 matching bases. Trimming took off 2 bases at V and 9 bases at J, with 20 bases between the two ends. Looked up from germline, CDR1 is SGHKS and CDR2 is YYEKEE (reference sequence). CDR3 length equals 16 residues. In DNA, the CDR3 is TGTGCCAGCAGCTTAACCCCTGGGACAACAACCAGGGAGCTGTTTTTT. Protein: CASSLTPGTTTRELFF.

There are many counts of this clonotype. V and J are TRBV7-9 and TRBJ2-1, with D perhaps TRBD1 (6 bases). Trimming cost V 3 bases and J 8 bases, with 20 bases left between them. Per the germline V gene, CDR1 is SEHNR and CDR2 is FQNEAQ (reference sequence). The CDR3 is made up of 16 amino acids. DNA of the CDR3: TGTGCCAGCAGCTTTAAGACAGGACCCATAGGCGATGAGCAGTTCTTC. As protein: CASSFKTGPIGDEQFF.

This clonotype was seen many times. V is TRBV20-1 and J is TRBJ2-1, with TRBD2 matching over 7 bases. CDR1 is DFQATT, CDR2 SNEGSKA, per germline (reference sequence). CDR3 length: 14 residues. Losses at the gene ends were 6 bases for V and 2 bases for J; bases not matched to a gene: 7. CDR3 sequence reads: CSARAGRAYNEQFF. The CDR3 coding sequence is TGCAGTGCCCGTGCGGGGAGGGCCTACAATGAGCAGTTCTTC.

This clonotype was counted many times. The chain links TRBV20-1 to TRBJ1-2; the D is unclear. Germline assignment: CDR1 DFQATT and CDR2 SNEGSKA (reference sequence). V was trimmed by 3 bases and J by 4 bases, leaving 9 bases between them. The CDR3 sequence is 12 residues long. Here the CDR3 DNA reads TGCAGTGCTAGTTCTTACAGCTATGGCTACACCTTC. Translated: CSASSYSYGYTF.

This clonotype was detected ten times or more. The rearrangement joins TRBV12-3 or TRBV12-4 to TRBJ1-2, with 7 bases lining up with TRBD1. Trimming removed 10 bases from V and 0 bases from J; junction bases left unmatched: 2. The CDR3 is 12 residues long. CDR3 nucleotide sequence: TGTGCCACCGGACAGGCTAACTATGGCTACACCTTC. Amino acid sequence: CATGQANYGYTF.

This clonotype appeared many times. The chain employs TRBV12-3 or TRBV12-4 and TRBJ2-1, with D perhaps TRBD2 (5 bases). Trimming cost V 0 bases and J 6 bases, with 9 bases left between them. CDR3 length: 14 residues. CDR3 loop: CASSLAGAGNEQFF. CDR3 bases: TGTGCCAGCAGTTTAGCGGGAGCAGGCAATGAGCAGTTCTTC.

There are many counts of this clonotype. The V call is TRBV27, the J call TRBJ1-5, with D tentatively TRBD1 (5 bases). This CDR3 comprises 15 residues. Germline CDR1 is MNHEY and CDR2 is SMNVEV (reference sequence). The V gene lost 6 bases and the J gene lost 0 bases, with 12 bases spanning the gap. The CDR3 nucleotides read TGTGCCAGCAGATCGGGGGATTATAGCAATCAGCCCCAGCATTTT. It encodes CASRSGDYSNQPQHF.